Here is one T cell receptor (beta chain) with its context. These data come from a study of graft-versus-host responses after intestinal transplantation. Measured with immunoSEQ multiplex PCR; TCRdb has only the in-frame clones, and not every one. The sample has about 27,000 clones, less than 90% seen once. This sequence originates from a human patient who received an intestinal transplant, so some T cells may come from the graft donor. The material sequenced was PBMCs, taken 27 to 29 days after intestinal transplant.

CDR3 in DNA: TGCAGCGTTGATACGGCAGGGGCCAATGAGCAGTTCTTC. It specifies CSVDTAGANEQFF. The chain couples TRBV29-1 to TRBJ2-1; possible D gene TRBD1, 6 bases. The CDR3 extends over 13 amino acids. V lost 3 bases, J lost 6 bases, and 12 bases lay in between. Germline V gene lookup returns CDR1 SQVTM and CDR2 ANQGSEA.